The 26 T cell receptor beta chains below were found in one sample sequenced in a study of blood T cell repertoires in COVID-19. Method: immunoSEQ multiplex PCR; TCRdb's copy keeps in-frame clones and lacks some. This sample has more than 85,000 clones, with about four fifths found just once. Specimen: peripheral blood. The receptors derive from a woman between 65 and 79 years old with acute or convalescent COVID-19.

The CDR3, as DNA: TGTGCCAGCAGCCCTCCCGAGCGCAATGAGCAGTTCTTC. It translates to CASSPPERNEQFF. This sequence joins TRBV11-3 and TRBJ2-1; D is undetermined. Germline V CDR1 and CDR2: SGHNT, YENEEA. The CDR3 contains 13 residues. Deletions cut 5 bases from V and 6 bases from J, with 11 bases between.

The chain is built from TRBV30 and TRBJ2-1, with 7 nucleotides matching TRBD2. After removal of 2 bases from V and 5 bases from J, the junction contained 3 bases not matched to a gene. Germline V CDR1 and CDR2: GTSNPN, SVGIG (reference sequence). The CDR3 is 13 residues long. Here the CDR3 reads CAWSPGGDNEQFF. CDR3 sequence (DNA): TGTGCCTGGAGTCCGGGAGGTGACAATGAGCAGTTCTTC.

This clone has a handful of counts. The chain links TRBV5-1 to TRBJ1-4; 7 nucleotides align to TRBD1. V lost 4 bases to trimming and J lost 8 bases; unmatched junction nucleotides: 11. This CDR3 has 15 amino acids. Germline lookup yields CDR1 SGHRS and CDR2 YFSETQ. CDR3 DNA sequence: TGCGCCAGCAGCCCCTGGGACAGCCTGGGGGAAAAACTGTTTTTT. Translated, it gives CASSPWDSLGEKLFF.

This clone showed up just once. The gene calls are TRBV12-5 and TRBJ1-6; D possibly corresponds to TRBD1 (6 bases). Germline V gives CDR1 LGHNT, CDR2 FRNRAP. V was pared by 1 base and J by 13 bases, with 11 bases between. The CDR3 has 13 residues. CDR3 protein: CASGLETGSPLHF. CDR3 bases: TGTGCTAGTGGTTTGGAGACAGGTTCCCCCCTCCACTTT.

The rearrangement links TRBV27 to TRBJ1-2; tentatively, D is TRBD1 (6 bases). CDR1 and CDR2 (germline): MNHEY, SMNVEV (reference sequence). The CDR3 sequence is 13 residues long. Trimming shortened V by 5 bases and J by 4 bases, and 11 bases separated the two germline ends. CDR3 nucleotide sequence: TGTGCCAGCAGTCCACAGGGTACCTATGGCTACACCTTC. It is translated as CASSPQGTYGYTF.

The chain is built from TRBV14 and TRBJ1-2, with D unclear. The V and J ends lost 4 bases and 4 bases respectively, with 13 bases between them. Germline V gene sequence: CDR1 SGHDN, CDR2 FVKESK. This CDR3 contains 14 residues. CDR3 protein: CASSLGNGIYGYTF. The CDR3 DNA follows: TGTGCCAGCAGCCTCGGAAACGGGATCTATGGCTACACCTTC.

The chain recombines TRBV28 with TRBJ2-1; 13 bases map to TRBD2. The CDR3 covers 20 residues. Trimming took 2 bases from V and 3 from J; bases not matched to a gene: 13. The germline CDR1 and CDR2 sequences are MDHEN and SYDVKM. CDR3 nucleotides: TGTGCCAGCAGTTTACCCTCGGGACTAGCGGGAAGGTACGACTACAATGAGCAGTTCTTC. Amino acid sequence: CASSLPSGLAGRYDYNEQFF.

V and J are TRBV6-1 and TRBJ2-1; 11 bases fit TRBD2. The V and J ends lost 4 bases and 10 bases, in that order; junction bases with no gene match: 12. The CDR3 sequence is 16 residues long. In germline, CDR1 is MNHNS, CDR2 SASEGT. In DNA form, the CDR3 reads TGTGCCAGCAGTGGATCGGGGATACGGACTAGCGGGGAGCAGTTCTTC. Amino acid sequence: CASSGSGIRTSGEQFF.

The J gene is TRBJ1-1, the V gene TRBV6-5; no firm D call. Germline V CDR1 and CDR2: MNHEY, SVGAGI. CDR3 length: 14 amino acids. Trimming pared 2 bases from V and 7 bases from J, leaving 14 bases between. The CDR3 protein is CASSYGWEKHEAFF. The CDR3 DNA is TGTGCCAGCAGTTACGGGTGGGAGAAACATGAAGCTTTCTTT.

This clone was recorded a few times. The V call is TRBV6-5, the J call TRBJ1-6, with D possibly matching TRBD1 (5 bases). The CDR3 contains 15 residues. The germline V and J ends were trimmed by 0 bases and 9 bases, with 12 bases remaining between them. Germline CDR1 MNHEY, CDR2 SVGAGI. The CDR3: CASSYSFQGGSPLHF. As DNA, the CDR3 is TGTGCCAGCAGTTACTCGTTCCAGGGAGGTTCACCCCTCCACTTT.

The chain employs TRBV27 and TRBJ2-1, with a tentative D call TRBD1 (6 bases). The germline V gene encodes CDR1 MNHEY and CDR2 SMNVEV (reference sequence). This CDR3 is built from 12 residues. V lost 3 bases and J 10 bases, leaving 10 bases between the germline ends. The CDR3 DNA reads TGTGCCAGCAGTTTGACAGGCCCCGAGCAGTTCTTC. The encoded protein is CASSLTGPEQFF.

V is TRBV5-4 and J is TRBJ2-5; 7 positions match TRBD1. CDR3 length: 16 residues. The germline CDR1 and CDR2 sequences are SGHNT and YYREEE (reference sequence). V lost 3 bases to trimming and J lost 2 bases; unmatched junction nucleotides: 10. The DNA of the CDR3 is TGTGCCAGCAGCTCGGGACAGCAGACATTTCAAGAGACCCAGTACTTC. It specifies CASSSGQQTFQETQYF.

This clone was recorded only once. The chain recombines TRBV11-2 with TRBJ2-7, with D maybe TRBD2 (5 bases). Germline CDR1 SGHAT, CDR2 FQNNGV. CDR3 size: 14 residues. V was clipped by 3 bases and J by 2 bases, with 11 bases between them. Here the CDR3 DNA reads TGTGCCAGCAGCTTTGGCTTCGGGACCTACGAGCAGTACTTC. It encodes CASSFGFGTYEQYF. Full variable domain (outside the CDR3, taken from reference TRBV11-2 and TRBJ2-7): EAGVAQSPRYKIIEKRQSVAFWCNPISGHATLYWYQQILGQGPKLLIQFQNNGVVDDSQLPKDRFSAERLKGVDSTLKIQPAKLEDSAVYLCASSFGFGTYEQYFGPGTRLTVT.

The chain couples TRBV4-1 to TRBJ2-2; TRBD2 matches 7 bases. The CDR3 is made up of 17 amino acids. Germline trimming cut 1 base from V and 2 bases from J; bases unmatched to any gene: 7. Germline V gene sequence: CDR1 MGHRA, CDR2 YSYEKL. DNA of the CDR3: TGCGCCAGCAGCCAAGTAGCTCTAGCGGCTAACACCGGGGAGCTGTTTTTT. Translation gives CASSQVALAANTGELFF.

The gene calls are TRBV3-1 (or the pseudogene TRBV3-2) and TRBJ1-2, with TRBD1 identical over 8 bases. This CDR3 has 14 residues. Germline CDR1 and CDR2: LGHDT and YNNKEL (reference sequence). The ends lost 1 base at V and 6 bases at J; junction bases unmatched: 4. For the CDR3, the DNA is TGTGCCAGCAGCCAAGGCGGGACAGGCAATGGCTACACCTTC. Translated: CASSQGGTGNGYTF.

The chain uses TRBV5-1 and TRBJ2-3, with TRBD1 matching 8 bases. The CDR3 is 15 residues long. V trimming: 2 bases; J trimming: 4 bases; junction bases outside the gene matches: 6. The germline V gene has CDR1 SGHRS and CDR2 YFSETQ. The CDR3 DNA sequence: TGCGCCAGCAGCTTCAAACAGGGGGTCGCAGATACGCAGTATTTT. It codes for CASSFKQGVADTQYF.

The V call is TRBV5-6, the J call TRBJ1-1; the D gene is possibly TRBD1 (6 bases). This CDR3 contains 18 residues. Between the trimmed V and J ends, which lost 3 bases and 0 bases, there was a span of 21 bases. CDR1 is SGHDT, CDR2 YYEEEE, per germline. The DNA of the CDR3 is TGTGCCAGCAGCTCGTCGGACAGTTGGGGGCATATGAACACTGAAGCTTTCTTT. Amino acids: CASSSSDSWGHMNTEAFF.

The chain uses TRBV6-5 and TRBJ1-1; 8 nucleotides agree with TRBD1. The germline V gene has CDR1 MNHEY and CDR2 SVGAGI. The CDR3 sequence is 15 residues long. With V trimmed by 2 bases and J by 3 bases, 5 bases remained unmatched. This CDR3 reads CASSYRTGWYTEAFF. The CDR3 DNA reads as TGTGCCAGCAGTTACCGGACAGGGTGGTACACTGAAGCTTTCTTT.

V gene TRBV9 combines with J gene TRBJ2-7; no reliable D call. CDR3 size: 15 residues. The V and J ends lost 2 bases and 2 bases respectively, with 14 bases between them. CDR1 and CDR2 from the germline V gene are SGDLS and YYNGEE. The CDR3 DNA follows: TGTGCCAGCAGCGTTGGAGCAACTGCTACCTACGAGCAGTACTTC. This sequence encodes CASSVGATATYEQYF.

The genes are TRBV9 and TRBJ1-4; D possibly corresponds to TRBD1 (5 bases). Trimming cost V 4 bases and J 7 bases, with 14 bases left between them. CDR1 and CDR2 from the germline V gene are SGDLS and YYNGEE. The CDR3 covers 14 residues. The CDR3 loop is CASSPTIRGEKLFF. The CDR3 DNA reads TGTGCCAGCAGCCCCACTATAAGGGGTGAAAAACTGTTTTTT.

This clone was recorded only once. The chain links TRBV7-2 to TRBJ1-3; 7 bases are shared with TRBD1. Looked up from germline, CDR1 is SGHTA and CDR2 is FQGNSA. The CDR3 length is 15 residues. V gave up 3 bases and J gave up 1 base; unmatched junction bases: 3. CDR3 protein: CASSLTGRSGNTIYF. Written as DNA, the CDR3 is TGTGCCAGCAGCTTGACAGGGAGGTCTGGAAACACCATATATTTT. The variable domain in full, completed from reference TRBV7-2 and TRBJ1-3, reads GAGVSQSPSNKVTEKGKDVELRCDPISGHTALYWYRQSLGQGLEFLIYFQGNSAPDKSGLPSDRFSAERTGGSVSTLTIQRTQQEDSAVYLCASSLTGRSGNTIYFGEGSWLTVV.

This sequence joins TRBV30 and TRBJ1-5, with D possibly matching TRBD1 (5 bases). The CDR3 has 14 amino acids. The germline V gene has CDR1 GTSNPN and CDR2 SVGIG (reference sequence). V lost 0 bases and J lost 3, with 9 bases in between. Here the CDR3 reads CAWSVARANQPQHF. The CDR3 coding sequence is TGTGCCTGGAGTGTAGCCAGGGCCAATCAGCCCCAGCATTTT. The whole variable domain, remainder taken from reference TRBV30 and TRBJ1-5, is SQTIHQWPATLVQPVGSPLSLECTVEGTSNPNLYWYRQAAGRGLQLLFYSVGIGQISSEVPQNLSASRPQDRQFILSSKKLLLSDSGFYLCAWSVARANQPQHFGDGTRLSIL.

The chain uses TRBV6-4 and TRBJ1-5, with 8 nucleotides matching TRBD1. With 5 bases clipped from V and 8 bases from J, the junction kept 11 bases outside the gene matches. Germline V gives CDR1 MRHNA, CDR2 SNTAGT. This CDR3 region has 15 residues. This CDR3 is CASSRTGTPGEPQHF. The CDR3 DNA reads as TGTGCCAGCAGTCGGACAGGGACGCCAGGGGAGCCCCAGCATTTT.

This clone was seen once. This chain uses TRBV9 with TRBJ1-5, with D tentatively TRBD1 (5 bases). Trimming removed 3 bases from V and 2 bases from J, with 12 bases in between. Germline-derived CDR1 and CDR2 are SGDLS and YYNGEE. The CDR3 has 15 amino acids. CDR3 coding DNA: TGTGCCAGCAGCGCCGGGACGGGGGGCAATCAGCCCCAGCATTTT. This encodes CASSAGTGGNQPQHF.

This clone was seen just once. The CDR3 nucleotides read TGTGCCAGCAGCGTAGGGACAGGGACCCCTCCTGAGCAGTTCTTC. It specifies CASSVGTGTPPEQFF. This chain joins TRBV9 and TRBJ2-1, with 8 bases lining up with TRBD1. This CDR3 has 15 amino acids. CDR1 is SGDLS, CDR2 YYNGEE, per germline. Germline trimming cut 0 bases from V and 9 bases from J; bases unmatched to any gene: 8.

This sequence joins TRBV6-1 and TRBJ1-1; tentative D call: TRBD1 (6 bases). CDR1 is MNHNS, CDR2 SASEGT, per germline. The V end lost 1 base, the J end lost 6 bases, and 9 bases lay between the germline ends. The CDR3 contains 13 residues. The CDR3 here is CASSEGGGPEAFF. For the CDR3, the DNA is TGTGCCAGCAGTGAAGGCGGGGGCCCTGAAGCTTTCTTT.